The present T cell receptor beta chain was sequenced within a study of blood T cell repertoires in COVID-19. Grouping used clinical history reported by participants in a survey and questionnaire. V gave up 4 bases and J gave up 6 bases; unmatched junction bases: 2. CDR3 length: 14 residues. Germline assignment: CDR1 MNHEY and CDR2 SVGAGI. How the authors handled the data: Estimation of nucleated cell counts relied on the amplification of reference gene primers. This table comes from immunoSEQ multiplex PCR, and its TCRdb copy is limited to in-frame clones, with some not included. That table is the source of V, J and clone size, and D and trimming were worked out from the DNA. The sample lists 130,000 to 150,000 clones; approximately 90% were seen once.

The TCR sequence derives from a woman in her thirties or forties who had been exposed to COVID-19. Specimen: PBMCs or T cells enriched from blood (not recorded which). The chain couples TRBV6-5 to TRBJ2-2; 10 bases map to TRBD1. This CDR3 reads CASSSGQGAGELFF. In nucleotides, the CDR3 is TGTGCCAGCAGTTCCGGACAGGGGGCCGGGGAGCTGTTTTTT.